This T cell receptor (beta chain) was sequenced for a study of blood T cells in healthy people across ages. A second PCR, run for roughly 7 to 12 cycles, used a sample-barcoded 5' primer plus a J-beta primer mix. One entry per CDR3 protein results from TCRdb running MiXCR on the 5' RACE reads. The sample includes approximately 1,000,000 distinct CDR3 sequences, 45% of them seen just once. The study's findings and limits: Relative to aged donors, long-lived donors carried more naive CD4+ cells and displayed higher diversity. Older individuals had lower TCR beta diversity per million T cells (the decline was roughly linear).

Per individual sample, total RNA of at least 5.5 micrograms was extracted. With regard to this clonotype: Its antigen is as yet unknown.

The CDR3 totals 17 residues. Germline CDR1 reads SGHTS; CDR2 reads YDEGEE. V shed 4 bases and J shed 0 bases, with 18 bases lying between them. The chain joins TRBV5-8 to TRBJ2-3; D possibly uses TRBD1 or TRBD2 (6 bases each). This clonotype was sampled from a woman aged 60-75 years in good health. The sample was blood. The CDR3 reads CASSPPSGARSTDTQYF. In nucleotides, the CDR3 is TGTGCCAGCAGCCCGCCGTCGGGGGCACGGAGCACAGATACGCAGTATTTT. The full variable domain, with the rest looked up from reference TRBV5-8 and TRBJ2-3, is EAGVTQSPTHLIKTRGQQATLRCSPISGHTSVYWYQQALGLGLQFLLWYDEGEERNRGNFPPRFSGRQFPNYSSELNVNALELEDSALYLCASSPPSGARSTDTQYFGPGTRLTVL.